Detailed here is one T cell receptor (beta chain). This sample was included in a study of PD-L1 blockade in urothelial cancer. Study details: When patients started atezolizumab in the mid-2010s, it was given at 1,200 mg intravenously every 3 weeks. The analyses of blood took place 3 weeks (second dose) and 6 weeks after treatment start. Peripheral blood specimens exhibited a median yield of approximately 150,000 T cells.

J gave up 2 bases and V 7 bases, and 4 bases lay outside the gene matches. Germline CDR1 is MNHEY and CDR2 is SMNVEV (reference sequence). The CDR3 spans 14 residues. The method was immunoSEQ multiplex PCR; TCRdb's version includes in-frame clones alone and lacks a portion of them. The table records around 56,000 clones, 70% to 90% of them present only once. This chain links TRBV27 with TRBJ2-1; TRBD2 matches at 8 bases. The sample here was PBMCs, taken around atezolizumab (anti-PD-L1) treatment. The sequence was collected from a man in his fifties or sixties with urothelial cancer. The CDR3 coding sequence is TGTGCCAGCAATCCGCGGGAGGCCTACAATGAGCAGTTCTTC. This encodes CASNPREAYNEQFF.